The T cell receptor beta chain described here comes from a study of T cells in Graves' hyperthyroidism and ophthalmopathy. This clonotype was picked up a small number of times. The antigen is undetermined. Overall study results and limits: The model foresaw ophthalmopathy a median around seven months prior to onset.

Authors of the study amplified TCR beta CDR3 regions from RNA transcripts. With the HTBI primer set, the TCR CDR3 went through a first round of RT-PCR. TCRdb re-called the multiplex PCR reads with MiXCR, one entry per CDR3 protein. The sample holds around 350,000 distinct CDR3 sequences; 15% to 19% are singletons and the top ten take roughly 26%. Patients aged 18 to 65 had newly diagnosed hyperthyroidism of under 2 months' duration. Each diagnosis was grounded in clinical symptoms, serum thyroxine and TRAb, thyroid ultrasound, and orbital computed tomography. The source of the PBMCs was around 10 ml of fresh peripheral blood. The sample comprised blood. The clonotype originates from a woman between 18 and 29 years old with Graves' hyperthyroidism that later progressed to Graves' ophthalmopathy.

This CDR3 reads CSVVPGASTDTQYF. The CDR3, as DNA: TGCAGCGTTGTGCCGGGAGCTAGCACAGATACGCAGTATTTT. The chain has TRBV29-1 and TRBJ2-3; weak D call: TRBD2 (6 bases). Germline CDR1 reads SQVTM; CDR2 reads ANQGSEA. The CDR3 totals 14 residues. V dropped 4 bases and J dropped 0 bases, with 11 bases sitting between them.